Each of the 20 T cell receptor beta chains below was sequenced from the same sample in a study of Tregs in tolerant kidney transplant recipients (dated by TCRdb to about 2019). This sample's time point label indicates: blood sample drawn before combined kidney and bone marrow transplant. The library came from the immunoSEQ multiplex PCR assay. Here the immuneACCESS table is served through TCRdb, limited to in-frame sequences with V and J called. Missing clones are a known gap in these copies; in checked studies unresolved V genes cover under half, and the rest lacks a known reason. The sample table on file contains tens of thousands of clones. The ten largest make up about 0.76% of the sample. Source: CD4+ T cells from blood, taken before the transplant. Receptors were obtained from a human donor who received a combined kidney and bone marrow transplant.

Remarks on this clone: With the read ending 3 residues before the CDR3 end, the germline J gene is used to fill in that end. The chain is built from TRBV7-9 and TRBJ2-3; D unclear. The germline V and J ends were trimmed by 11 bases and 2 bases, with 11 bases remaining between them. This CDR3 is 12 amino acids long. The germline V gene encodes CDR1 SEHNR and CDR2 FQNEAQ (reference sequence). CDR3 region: CALTLITDTQYF. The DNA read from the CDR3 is TGTGCCCTAACCCTAATCACAGATACG.

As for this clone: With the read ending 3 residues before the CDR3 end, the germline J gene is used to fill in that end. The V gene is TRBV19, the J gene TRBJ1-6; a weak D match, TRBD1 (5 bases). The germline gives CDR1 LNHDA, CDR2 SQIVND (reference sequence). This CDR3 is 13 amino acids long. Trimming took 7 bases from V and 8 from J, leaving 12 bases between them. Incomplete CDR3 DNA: TGTGCCAGTACTTCCCAGGGAGATTCACCC. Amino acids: CASTSQGDSP. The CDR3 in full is CASTSQGDSPLHF.

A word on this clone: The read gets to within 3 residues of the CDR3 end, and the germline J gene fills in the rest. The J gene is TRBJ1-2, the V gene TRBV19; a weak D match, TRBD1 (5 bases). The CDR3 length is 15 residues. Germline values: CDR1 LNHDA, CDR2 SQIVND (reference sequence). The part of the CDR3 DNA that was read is TGTGCCAGTAGTATTGGGGACTCCCTGCCGTACGAG. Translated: CASSIGDSLPYE. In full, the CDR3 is CASSIGDSLPYEYTF.

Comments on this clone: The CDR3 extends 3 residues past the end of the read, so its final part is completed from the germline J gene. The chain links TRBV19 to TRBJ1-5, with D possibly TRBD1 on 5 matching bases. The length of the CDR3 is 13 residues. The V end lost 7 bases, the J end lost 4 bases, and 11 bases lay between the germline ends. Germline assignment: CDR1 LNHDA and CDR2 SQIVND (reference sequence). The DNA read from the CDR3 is TGTGCCAGTATGGTGGGGCGTAATCAGCCC. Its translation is CASMVGRNQP. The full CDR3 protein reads CASMVGRNQPQHF.

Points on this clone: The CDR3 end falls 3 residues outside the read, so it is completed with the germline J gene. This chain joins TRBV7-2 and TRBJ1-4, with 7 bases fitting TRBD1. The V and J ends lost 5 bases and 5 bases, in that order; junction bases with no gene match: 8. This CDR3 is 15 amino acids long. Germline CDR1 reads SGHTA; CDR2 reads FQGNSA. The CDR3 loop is CASSVRTGQNEKLFF. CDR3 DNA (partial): TGTGCCAGCAGCGTGCGGACAGGCCAAAATGAAAAA. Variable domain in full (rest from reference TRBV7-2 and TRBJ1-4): GAGVSQSPSNKVTEKGKDVELRCDPISGHTALYWYRQSLGQGLEFLIYFQGNSAPDKSGLPSDRFSAERTGGSVSTLTIQRTQQEDSAVYLCASSVRTGQNEKLFFGSGTQLSVL.

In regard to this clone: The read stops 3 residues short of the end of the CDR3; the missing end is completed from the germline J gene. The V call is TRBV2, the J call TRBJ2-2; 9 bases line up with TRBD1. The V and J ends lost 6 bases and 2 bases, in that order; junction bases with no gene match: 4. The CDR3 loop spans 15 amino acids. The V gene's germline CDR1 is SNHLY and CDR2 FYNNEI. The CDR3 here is CASSGQGRNTGELFF. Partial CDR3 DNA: TGTGCCAGCAGCGGACAGGGGAGAAACACCGGGGAG.

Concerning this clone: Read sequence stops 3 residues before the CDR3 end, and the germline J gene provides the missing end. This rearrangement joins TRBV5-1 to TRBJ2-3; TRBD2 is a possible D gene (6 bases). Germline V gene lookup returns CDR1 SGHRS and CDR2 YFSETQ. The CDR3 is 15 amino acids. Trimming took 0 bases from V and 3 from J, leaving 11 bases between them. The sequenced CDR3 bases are TGCGCCAGCAGCTTGGGGGACTTTCCGACAGATACG. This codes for CASSLGDFPTDT. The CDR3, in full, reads CASSLGDFPTDTQYF. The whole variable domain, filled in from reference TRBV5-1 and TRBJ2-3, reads KAGVTQTPRYLIKTRGQQVTLSCSPISGHRSVSWYQQTPGQGLQFLFEYFSETQRNKGNFPGRFSGRQFSNSRSEMNVSTLELGDSALYLCASSLGDFPTDTQYFGPGTRLTVL.

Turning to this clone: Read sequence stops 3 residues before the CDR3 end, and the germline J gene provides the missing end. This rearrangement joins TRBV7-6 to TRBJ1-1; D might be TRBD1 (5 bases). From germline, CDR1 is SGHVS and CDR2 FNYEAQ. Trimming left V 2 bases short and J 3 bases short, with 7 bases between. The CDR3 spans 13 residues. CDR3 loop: CASSLSRDTEAFF. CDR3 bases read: TGTGCCAGCAGCTTAAGCAGGGACACTGAA.

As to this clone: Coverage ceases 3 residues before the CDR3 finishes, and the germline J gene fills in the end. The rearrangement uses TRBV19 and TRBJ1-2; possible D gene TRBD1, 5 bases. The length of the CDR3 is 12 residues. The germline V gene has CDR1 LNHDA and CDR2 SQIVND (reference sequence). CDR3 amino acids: CASHPGLGGYTF. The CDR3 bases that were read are TGTGCCAGTCACCCAGGGTTGGGCGGC. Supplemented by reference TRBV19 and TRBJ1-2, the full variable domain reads DGGITQSPKYLFRKEGQNVTLSCEQNLNHDAMYWYRQDPGQGLRLIYYSQIVNDFQKGDIAEGYSVSREKKESFPLTVTSAQKNPTAFYLCASHPGLGGYTFGSGTRLTVV.

Partial CDR3 DNA: TGCAGTGCTAGAGATTCAAACAGGGGTGCAGATACG. This sequence encodes CSARDSNRGADT. The entire CDR3 sequence reads CSARDSNRGADTQYF. The chain employs TRBV20-1 and TRBJ2-3; TRBD1 matches at 7 bases. The read comes to an end 3 residues before the CDR3 does, leaving the germline J gene to fill in the end. CDR1 DFQATT and CDR2 SNEGSKA come from the germline V gene (reference sequence). J was trimmed by 4 bases and V by 0 bases; bases with no gene match: 7. The CDR3 totals 15 residues.

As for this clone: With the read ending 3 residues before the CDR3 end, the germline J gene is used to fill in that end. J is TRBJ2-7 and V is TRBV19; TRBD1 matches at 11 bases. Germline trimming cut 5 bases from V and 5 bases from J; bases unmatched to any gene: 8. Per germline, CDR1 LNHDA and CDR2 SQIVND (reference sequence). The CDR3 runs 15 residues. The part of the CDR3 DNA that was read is TGTGCCAGTAGTCCGGACAGGGGGCCAGTCAACGAG. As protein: CASSPDRGPVNE. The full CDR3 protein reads CASSPDRGPVNEQYF. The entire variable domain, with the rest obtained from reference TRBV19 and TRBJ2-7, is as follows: DGGITQSPKYLFRKEGQNVTLSCEQNLNHDAMYWYRQDPGQGLRLIYYSQIVNDFQKGDIAEGYSVSREKKESFPLTVTSAQKNPTAFYLCASSPDRGPVNEQYFGPGTRLTVT.

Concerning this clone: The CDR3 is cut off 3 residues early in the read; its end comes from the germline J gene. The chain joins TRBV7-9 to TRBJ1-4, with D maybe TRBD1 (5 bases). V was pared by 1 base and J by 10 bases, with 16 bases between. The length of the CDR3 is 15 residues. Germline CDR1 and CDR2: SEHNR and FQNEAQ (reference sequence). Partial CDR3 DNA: TGTGCCAGCAGCTTAGATTCGACAGAGTCCGGAAAA. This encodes CASSLDSTESGK. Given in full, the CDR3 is CASSLDSTESGKLFF.

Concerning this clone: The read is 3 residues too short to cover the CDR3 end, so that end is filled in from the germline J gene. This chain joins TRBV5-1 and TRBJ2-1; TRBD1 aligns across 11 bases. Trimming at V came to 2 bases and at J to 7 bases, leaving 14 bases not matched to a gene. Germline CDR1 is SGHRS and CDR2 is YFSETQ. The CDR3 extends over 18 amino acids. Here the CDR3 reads CASSFRTGGTPLGNEQFF. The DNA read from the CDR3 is TGCGCCAGCAGCTTCCGGACAGGGGGCACCCCGTTGGGGAATGAG.

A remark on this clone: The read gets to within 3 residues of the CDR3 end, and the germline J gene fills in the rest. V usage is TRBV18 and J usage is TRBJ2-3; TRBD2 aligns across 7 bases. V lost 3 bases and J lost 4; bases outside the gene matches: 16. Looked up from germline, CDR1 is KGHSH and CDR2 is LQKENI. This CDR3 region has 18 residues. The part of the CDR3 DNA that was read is TGTGCCAGCTCACCGGTGTCCCCTGGCGGGAGTGCCGCAGATACG. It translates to CASSPVSPGGSAADT. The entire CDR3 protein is CASSPVSPGGSAADTQYF.

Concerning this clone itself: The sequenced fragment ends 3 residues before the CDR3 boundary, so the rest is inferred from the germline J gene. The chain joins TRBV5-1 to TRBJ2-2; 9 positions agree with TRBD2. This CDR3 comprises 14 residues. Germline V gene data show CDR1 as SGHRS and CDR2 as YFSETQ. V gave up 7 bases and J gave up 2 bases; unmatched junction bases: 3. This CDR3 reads CASQRGANTGELFF. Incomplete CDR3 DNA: TGCGCCAGCCAGCGGGGGGCTAACACCGGGGAG.

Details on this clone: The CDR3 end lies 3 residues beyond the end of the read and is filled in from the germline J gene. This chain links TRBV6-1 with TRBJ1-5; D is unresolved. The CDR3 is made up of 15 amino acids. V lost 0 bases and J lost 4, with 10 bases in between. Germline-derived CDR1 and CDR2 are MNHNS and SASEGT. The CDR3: CASSEALTANQPQHF. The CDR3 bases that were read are TGTGCCAGCAGTGAAGCGCTTACAGCAAATCAGCCC.

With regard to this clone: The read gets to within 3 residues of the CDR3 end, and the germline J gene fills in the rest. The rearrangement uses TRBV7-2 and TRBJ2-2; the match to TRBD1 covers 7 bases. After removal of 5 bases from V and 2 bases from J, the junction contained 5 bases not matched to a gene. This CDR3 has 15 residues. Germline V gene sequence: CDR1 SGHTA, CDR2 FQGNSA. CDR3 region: CASSARQGNTGELFF. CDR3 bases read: TGTGCCAGCAGCGCGAGACAGGGAAACACCGGGGAG.

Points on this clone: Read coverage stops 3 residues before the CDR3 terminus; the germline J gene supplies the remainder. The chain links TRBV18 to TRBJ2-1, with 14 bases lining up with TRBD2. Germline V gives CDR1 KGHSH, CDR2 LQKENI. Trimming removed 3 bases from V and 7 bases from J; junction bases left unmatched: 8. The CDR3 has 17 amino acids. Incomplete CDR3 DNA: TGTGCCAGCTCACCCCAATCGACTAGCGGGGGGGCAAATGAG. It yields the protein CASSPQSTSGGANE. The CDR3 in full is CASSPQSTSGGANEQFF.

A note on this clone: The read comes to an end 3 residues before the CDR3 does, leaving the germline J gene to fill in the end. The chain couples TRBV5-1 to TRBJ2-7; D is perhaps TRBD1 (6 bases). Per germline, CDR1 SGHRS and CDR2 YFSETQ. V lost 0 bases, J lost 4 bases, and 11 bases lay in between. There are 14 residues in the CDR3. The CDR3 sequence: CASSLEGTNYEQYF. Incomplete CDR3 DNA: TGCGCCAGCAGCTTGGAGGGGACAAATTACGAG. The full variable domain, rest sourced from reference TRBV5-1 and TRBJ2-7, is KAGVTQTPRYLIKTRGQQVTLSCSPISGHRSVSWYQQTPGQGLQFLFEYFSETQRNKGNFPGRFSGRQFSNSRSEMNVSTLELGDSALYLCASSLEGTNYEQYFGPGTRLTVT.

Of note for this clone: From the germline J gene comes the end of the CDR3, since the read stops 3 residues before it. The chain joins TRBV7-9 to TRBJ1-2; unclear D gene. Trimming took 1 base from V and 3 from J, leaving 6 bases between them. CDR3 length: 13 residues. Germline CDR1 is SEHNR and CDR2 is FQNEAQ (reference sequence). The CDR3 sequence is CASSLDTDYGYTF. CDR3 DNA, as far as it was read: TGTGCCAGCAGCTTAGACACAGACTATGGC.